This is a list of T cell receptor beta chains from one sample in a study of control samples from healthy donors and cancer patients. The method was immunoSEQ multiplex PCR; TCRdb's version includes in-frame clones alone and lacks a portion of them. The sample records about 220,000 clones, roughly 94% being singletons. Sample: blood. Receptor source: a man aged 45 to 65 in good health. The CDR3 runs from the conserved cysteine through the conserved F or W. The D gene is left open where the match is weak. Clone size is shown for a subset of rows, as once, few, many or a class of expanded clone.

TGCGCCAGCAGCTTGGGGGGTAATAAAGCAAATTCACCCCTCCACTTT,CASSLGGNKANSPLHF,.,16,.,TRBV5-1,TRBJ1-6
TGCAGCGTTGGGCGTGAGACCCAGTACTTC,CSVGRETQYF,.,10,.,TRBV29-1,TRBJ2-5
TGTGCCAGCAGCGTATCCTCAGGGGGTACAGATACGCAGTATTTT,CASSVSSGGTDTQYF,.,15,TRBD1,TRBV9,TRBJ2-3
TGCGCCAGCAGCTTAGGAGGGGGATATAGAGGTACGCAGTATTTT,CASSLGGGYRGTQYF,.,15,.,TRBV5-1,TRBJ2-3
TGCGCCAGCAGCTTGGCTTTGGAAGGGGTTGACATTCAGTACTTC,CASSLALEGVDIQYF,.,15,.,TRBV5-1,TRBJ2-4
TGTGCCAGCCCCAACCTAAACAATGAGCAGTTCTTC,CASPNLNNEQFF,.,12,.,TRBV7-9,TRBJ2-1
TGTGCCTGGAGTGTAAGGGAGGGCTACACCTTC,CAWSVREGYTF,.,11,.,TRBV30,TRBJ1-2
TGTGCCAGCAGCTTCCGATCTAACTATGGCTACACCTTC,CASSFRSNYGYTF,.,13,.,TRBV5-8,TRBJ1-2
TGTGCCAGCAGCGTCGGGGGGGCCAATCAGCCCCAGCATTTT,CASSVGGANQPQHF,.,14,.,TRBV4-2,TRBJ1-5
TGTGCCAGTACCTCTCTAAGCGGTACCTACGAGCAGTACTTC,CASTSLSGTYEQYF,.,14,.,TRBV19,TRBJ2-7
TGTGCCAGCAGCCTCCTTCCCCCGCGGGGGGGTCTCTTGATGTTCTTC,CASSLLPPRGGLLMFF,.,16,TRBD2,TRBV7-2,TRBJ2-1
TGTGCCAGCAGCCCCCCCCGGTCTCCCCAGGAGCAGTACTTC,CASSPPRSPQEQYF,few,14,.,TRBV11-2,TRBJ2-7
TGTGCCAGCAGCTTCGGGACAGGGAATGAAAAACTGTTTTTT,CASSFGTGNEKLFF,.,14,TRBD1,TRBV7-9,TRBJ1-4
TGTGCCAGCAGTGGTTCTACGGGATGGAACAATGAGCAGTTCTTC,CASSGSTGWNNEQFF,.,15,.,TRBV2,TRBJ2-1
TGTGCCAGCAGCTTGGCACAGTTAGATGGCTACACCTTC,CASSLAQLDGYTF,once,13,.,TRBV5-6,TRBJ1-2
TGTGCCAGCGGGGTGGGGAGCACCGGGGAGCTGTTTTTT,CASGVGSTGELFF,once,13,.,TRBV12-3/TRBV12-4,TRBJ2-2
TGTGCCAGCAGTGGAGTGGATACGCAGTATTTT,CASSGVDTQYF,.,11,.,TRBV2,TRBJ2-3
TGTGCCAGCAGCTTACAGGGGAGCACTGAAGCTTTCTTT,CASSLQGSTEAFF,.,13,.,TRBV7-9,TRBJ1-1
TGTGCCAGCAGTCCCCCCCCGGACAGGGGAACCTACAATGAGCAGTTCTTC,CASSPPPDRGTYNEQFF,.,17,TRBD1,TRBV28,TRBJ2-1
TGCGCCAGCAGCTTGGCAGGGGTCACCGGGGAGCTGTTTTTT,CASSLAGVTGELFF,.,14,.,TRBV5-1,TRBJ2-2
TGTGCCAGTAGTGATTACGGCGGCTACACCTTC,CASSDYGGYTF,.,11,.,TRBV19,TRBJ1-2
TGTGCCAGTCGGGTGGCGGGCCAATGGCAGGTTGAGCAGTTCTTC,CASRVAGQWQVEQFF,.,15,.,TRBV6-5,TRBJ2-1
TGTGCCACCAGCAGAGATAGGGACAGGGGAGACACTGAAGCTTTCTTT,CATSRDRDRGDTEAFF,.,16,TRBD1,TRBV15,TRBJ1-1
TGTGCCAGCAGCCTCCTTCCAGGGGCAGATACGCAGTATTTT,CASSLLPGADTQYF,.,14,.,TRBV7-3,TRBJ2-3
TGTGCCAGCAGTGGCCTGGCGGGGTACTACAATGAGCAGTTCTTC,CASSGLAGYYNEQFF,.,15,.,TRBV28,TRBJ2-1
TGTGCCGGGACGGGAAGAAGGTATGGCTACACCTTC,CAGTGRRYGYTF,.,12,.,TRBV30,TRBJ1-2
TGTGCCAGCAGCACGCGACTAGCGGGGCCCACCGGGGAGCTGTTTTTT,CASSTRLAGPTGELFF,.,16,TRBD2,TRBV13,TRBJ2-2
TGTGCCAGCTCACCCCAGGGTCCCCATCAGCCCCAGCATTTT,CASSPQGPHQPQHF,.,14,.,TRBV18,TRBJ1-5
TGTGCCAGCAGCGTAAGCGGGGATACGCAGTATTTT,CASSVSGDTQYF,.,12,.,TRBV9,TRBJ2-3
TGTGCCAGCAGTTTAGGGGACGGGTATGGCTACACCTTC,CASSLGDGYGYTF,.,13,.,TRBV28,TRBJ1-2
TGTGCCAGCAGCTTAGACACTGGCAATCAGCCCCAGCATTTT,CASSLDTGNQPQHF,.,14,.,TRBV11-2,TRBJ1-5
TGTGCCACCAGCAGGGATGGACAAGTCCCCCTGGCTTTCTTT,CATSRDGQVPLAFF,.,14,.,TRBV15,TRBJ1-1
TGTGCCAGCAGCCAAGATAGGGGGGGGGCACGTAATTCACCCCTCCACTTT,CASSQDRGGARNSPLHF,.,17,.,TRBV3-1/TRBV3-2,TRBJ1-6
TGTGCCAGTAGTATATATGACCGCCGCTATGGCTACACCTTC,CASSIYDRRYGYTF,.,14,.,TRBV19,TRBJ1-2
TGTGCCAGTAGTATTAGTGGGGGAACTTCAACAGATACGCAGTATTTT,CASSISGGTSTDTQYF,.,16,.,TRBV19,TRBJ2-3
TGTGCCAGCAGCTACGGGAGCTCCTATAATTCACCCCTCCACTTT,CASSYGSSYNSPLHF,.,15,.,TRBV5-4,TRBJ1-6
TGTGCCAGTCGAGCGGGGGAAAGCACAGATACGCAGTATTTT,CASRAGESTDTQYF,.,14,TRBD2,TRBV15,TRBJ2-3
TGTGCCAGCAGTGAAAACATCAGGGGTAGGAGCAATCAGCCCCAGCATTTT,CASSENIRGRSNQPQHF,.,17,.,TRBV25-1,TRBJ1-5
TGTGCCAGCAGTGATACTAGCGGGAGGATTACCGGGGAGCTGTTTTTT,CASSDTSGRITGELFF,.,16,TRBD2,TRBV6-2/TRBV6-3,TRBJ2-2
TGTGCCAGCAGCCAAGGACAGCTGAGCGGGTACTATCAGCCCCAGCATTTT,CASSQGQLSGYYQPQHF,.,17,.,TRBV5-6,TRBJ1-5
TGCGCCAGCAGCTTGACCGGGACAGGGGGAATCGGGGAGCTGTTTTTT,CASSLTGTGGIGELFF,.,16,TRBD1,TRBV5-1,TRBJ2-2